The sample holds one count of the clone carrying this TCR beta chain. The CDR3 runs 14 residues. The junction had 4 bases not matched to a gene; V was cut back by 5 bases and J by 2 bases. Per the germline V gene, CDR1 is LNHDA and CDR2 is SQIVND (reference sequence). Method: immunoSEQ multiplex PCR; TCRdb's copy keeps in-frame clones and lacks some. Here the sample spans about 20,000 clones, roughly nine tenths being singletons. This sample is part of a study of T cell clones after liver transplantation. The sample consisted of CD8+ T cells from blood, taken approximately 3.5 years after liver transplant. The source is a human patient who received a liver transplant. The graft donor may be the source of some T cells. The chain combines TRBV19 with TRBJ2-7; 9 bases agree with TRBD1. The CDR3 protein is CASSPGQGAYEQYF. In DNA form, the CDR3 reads TGTGCCAGTAGTCCGGGACAGGGTGCCTACGAGCAGTACTTC.